This note documents a single T cell receptor beta chain sequence. Its antigen is unidentified. V was cut by 8 bases and J by 3 bases, with 10 bases left in between. There are 12 residues in the CDR3. The data were taken from a study of vaccination and CD4 T cells after COVID-19. Treatment specified: approximately nine-day PBMC culture with coronavirus spike peptide pools or control peptides (ViraFEST assay). The Oncomine TCR Beta short-read assay sequenced DNA from cultured CD4+ T cells. Cultured CD4+ T cells were the source of extracted genomic DNA. TCRdb used MiXCR to reprocess the PCR reads, holding one entry per CDR3 protein. The sample carries some 20,000 distinct CDR3 sequences, about 40% recorded once.

The V call is TRBV12-3 or TRBV12-4, the J call TRBJ1-1; the D gene is possibly TRBD1 (6 bases). This clonotype was obtained from a human donor who had recovered from COVID-19. The sample here was CD4+ T cells from blood, cultured in vitro, taken before SARS-CoV-2 vaccination. The CDR3 loop reads CASGGRDTEAFF. CDR3 bases: TGTGCCAGCGGGGGCCGAGACACTGAAGCTTTCTTT.